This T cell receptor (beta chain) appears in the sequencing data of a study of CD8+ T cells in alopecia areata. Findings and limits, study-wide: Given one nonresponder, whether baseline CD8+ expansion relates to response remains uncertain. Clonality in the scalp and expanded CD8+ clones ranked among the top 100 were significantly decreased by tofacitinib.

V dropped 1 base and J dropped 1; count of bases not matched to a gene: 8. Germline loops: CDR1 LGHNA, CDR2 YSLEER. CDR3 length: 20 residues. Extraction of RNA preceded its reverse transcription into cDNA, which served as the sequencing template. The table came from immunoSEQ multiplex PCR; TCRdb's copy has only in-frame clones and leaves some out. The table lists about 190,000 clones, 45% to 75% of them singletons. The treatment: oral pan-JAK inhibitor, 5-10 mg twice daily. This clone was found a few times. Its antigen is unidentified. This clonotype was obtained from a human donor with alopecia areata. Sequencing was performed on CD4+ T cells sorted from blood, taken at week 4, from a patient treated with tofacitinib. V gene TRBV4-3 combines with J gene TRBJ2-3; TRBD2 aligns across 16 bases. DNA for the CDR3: TGCGCCAGCAGCCAAGCGGGACTAGCGGGAGGGCCGTCGGGCACAGATACGCAGTATTTT. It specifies CASSQAGLAGGPSGTDTQYF.